Below, 25 T cell receptor beta chains from the same sample are listed, as sequenced in a study of identical twins. TCRdb itself ran the 5' RACE reads through MiXCR, one entry per CDR3 protein. The data contain more than 650,000 distinct CDR3 sequences, 5.5% to 6.5% of them singletons. Sequencing was performed on naive T cells sorted from blood. The receptors originated from a young man in good health.

The table lists this clonotype with many counts. This CDR3 is CASSYSTSTGSTGELFF. The CDR3 DNA follows: TGTGCCAGCAGTTACTCGACGTCTACAGGGAGCACCGGGGAGCTGTTTTTT. The gene calls are TRBV6-5 and TRBJ2-2, with a weak D call TRBD1 (6 bases). The V gene's germline CDR1 is MNHEY and CDR2 SVGAGI. This CDR3 is 17 amino acids long. Trimming took 0 bases from V and 4 from J, leaving 15 bases between them.

This sequence joins TRBV15 and TRBJ2-5, with TRBD2 as a possible D gene (6 bases). The CDR3 consists of 14 residues. Trimming left V 1 base short and J 5 bases short, with 11 bases between. The germline V gene has CDR1 LNHNV and CDR2 YYDKDF (reference sequence). The CDR3 is CATSRVGGSETQYF. The CDR3, as DNA: TGTGCCACCAGCAGAGTCGGGGGTTCCGAGACCCAGTACTTC.

The V and J genes are TRBV7-2 and TRBJ2-7; tentative D call: TRBD2 (5 bases). The germline V gene has CDR1 SGHTA and CDR2 FQGNSA. The CDR3 is made up of 13 amino acids. V was pared by 5 bases and J by 6 bases, with 14 bases between. The CDR3 region is CASSQERRREQYF. The CDR3 DNA is TGTGCCAGCAGCCAAGAGCGGCGACGCGAGCAGTACTTC.

This clonotype turned up a few times. V gene TRBV4-1 combines with J gene TRBJ2-1; 8 nucleotides align to TRBD1. Trimming took 0 bases from V and 3 from J; bases not matched to a gene: 7. In germline, CDR1 is MGHRA, CDR2 YSYEKL. There are 17 residues in the CDR3. The CDR3 reads CASSQDPGTGFYNEQFF. CDR3 nucleotide sequence: TGCGCCAGCAGCCAAGATCCAGGGACAGGCTTCTACAATGAGCAGTTCTTC.

This clonotype was observed a few times. The V and J genes are TRBV5-5 and TRBJ2-1, with 8 bases that match TRBD2. Germline loops: CDR1 SGHKS, CDR2 YYEKEE (reference sequence). V lost 4 bases to trimming and J lost 9 bases; unmatched junction nucleotides: 15. The CDR3 length is 16 residues. The CDR3 DNA reads as TGTGCCAGCAGCCAAGGACTAGCTTACAACGAGGGTGAGCAGTTCTTC. Its protein is CASSQGLAYNEGEQFF. Complete variable domain (other parts from reference TRBV5-5 and TRBJ2-1): DAGVTQSPTHLIKTRGQQVTLRCSPISGHKSVSWYQQVLGQGPQFIFQYYEKEERGRGNFPDRFSARQFPNYSSELNVNALLLGDSALYLCASSQGLAYNEGEQFFGPGTRLTVL.

The chain is built from TRBV7-2 and TRBJ1-4; D may be TRBD1 (5 bases). The CDR3 sequence is 15 residues long. The V end was cut by 5 bases, the J end by 9 bases, with 19 bases between. In germline, CDR1 is SGHTA, CDR2 FQGNSA. CDR3: CASSPPRGGHQKLFF. The DNA of the CDR3 is TGTGCCAGCAGCCCACCTCGTGGAGGACACCAAAAACTGTTTTTT.

This clonotype was seen a handful of times. The rearrangement joins TRBV24-1 to TRBJ2-5, with a weak D call TRBD1 (6 bases). Germline CDR1 KGHDR, CDR2 SFDVKD. The ends were cut back, 3 bases at V and 1 base at J, with 11 bases in the middle. The CDR3 extends over 15 amino acids. In DNA, the CDR3 is TGTGCCACCAGTGATGGCTGGACAGCCCAAGAGACCCAGTACTTC. It codes for CATSDGWTAQETQYF.

This clonotype was seen repeatedly, ten times or more. The V and J genes are TRBV20-1 and TRBJ2-1; TRBD2 matches at 12 bases. Germline loops: CDR1 DFQATT, CDR2 SNEGSKA (reference sequence). The CDR3 length is 18 residues. The trim removed 2 bases at V and 1 base at J, leaving 9 bases unmatched. CDR3 amino acids: CSARYPSGRASSYNEQFF. The CDR3 DNA follows: TGCAGTGCTAGATACCCTAGCGGGAGGGCGAGTTCCTACAATGAGCAGTTCTTC.

The chain employs TRBV30 and TRBJ2-6; D is ambiguous. Germline V gene sequence: CDR1 GTSNPN, CDR2 SVGIG (reference sequence). The CDR3 loop spans 14 amino acids. V was clipped by 5 bases and J by 0 bases, with 8 bases between them. CDR3 nucleotide sequence: TGTGCCTGGGATGAGAGCTCTGGGGCCAACGTCCTGACTTTC. Translating gives CAWDESSGANVLTF.

V usage is TRBV3-1 and J usage is TRBJ2-2, with 10 positions matching TRBD2. This CDR3 is built from 19 residues. Germline assignment: CDR1 LGHDT and CDR2 YNNKEL (reference sequence). J lost 2 bases, V lost 0 bases, and 9 bases had no gene match. The CDR3 region has the DNA TGTGCCAGCAGCCAAGATCGATCTAGCGGGAGTCCAAACACCGGGGAGCTGTTTTTT. Protein: CASSQDRSSGSPNTGELFF.

This clonotype was seen many times. The chain couples TRBV24-1 to TRBJ2-1; 10 bases line up with TRBD1. The J segment lost 4 bases and the V segment lost 7 bases, leaving 6 bases of the junction unmatched. The germline gives CDR1 KGHDR, CDR2 SFDVKD. This CDR3 contains 15 residues. CDR3 loop: CATRTGTGDYNEQFF. The CDR3 DNA is TGTGCCACCAGGACAGGGACAGGGGATTACAATGAGCAGTTCTTC.

The V call is TRBV11-2, the J call TRBJ2-5, with 7 bases identical to TRBD2. V was pared by 1 base and J by 1 base, with 6 bases of the junction left unmatched. The CDR3 is 16 amino acids. From germline, CDR1 is SGHAT and CDR2 FQNNGV. The CDR3, as DNA: TGTGCCAGCAGCTTAGTCCCAGCGGGGCGCCAAGAGACCCAGTACTTC. Its protein is CASSLVPAGRQETQYF.

V and J are TRBV10-3 and TRBJ1-2, with a weak D call TRBD1 (6 bases). Trimming stripped 0 bases from V and 6 bases from J, with 14 bases between. There are 15 residues in the CDR3. Germline-derived CDR1 and CDR2 are ENHRY and SYGVKD. In DNA, the CDR3 is TGTGCCATCAGTGAGTCGACAGGCGCAGGGAATGGCTACACCTTC. Protein sequence: CAISESTGAGNGYTF.

In this sample, this clonotype turned up many times. The chain has TRBV5-1 and TRBJ2-1; 8 nucleotides match TRBD2. There are 15 residues in the CDR3. The germline gives CDR1 SGHRS, CDR2 YFSETQ. V lost 0 bases, J lost 9 bases, and 8 bases stayed unmatched. Here the CDR3 DNA reads TGCGCCAGCAGCTTGGTTTCGGGAGGGCCTGGTGAGCAGTTCTTC. Translation: CASSLVSGGPGEQFF.

This clonotype was counted ten times or more. For the CDR3, the DNA is TGCAGTGCTCCAATCACAGGCGGATGGGAAGCTTTCTTT. Amino acids: CSAPITGGWEAFF. The gene calls are TRBV20-1 and TRBJ1-1; TRBD1 might be the D (5 bases). Per the germline V gene, CDR1 is DFQATT and CDR2 is SNEGSKA (reference sequence). This CDR3 contains 13 residues. With 5 bases removed from V and 8 bases from J, the gap between germline ends came to 18 bases.

The sample holds many counts of this clonotype. The genes are TRBV20-1 and TRBJ2-3, with D maybe TRBD2 (6 bases). The germline CDR1 and CDR2 sequences are DFQATT and SNEGSKA (reference sequence). V lost 3 bases and J 8 bases, leaving 15 bases between the germline ends. The CDR3 contains 13 residues. CDR3 amino acids: CSASGGGDGTQYF. The CDR3 DNA reads TGCAGTGCTAGCGGGGGAGGTGATGGTACGCAGTATTTT.

This clonotype was observed at least ten times. The V gene is TRBV20-1, the J gene TRBJ1-2; D call uncertain. CDR1 and CDR2 (germline): DFQATT, SNEGSKA (reference sequence). The V gene lost 2 bases and the J gene lost 4 bases, with 2 bases spanning the gap. CDR3 length: 10 amino acids. The CDR3 region is CSARTYGYTF. Here the CDR3 DNA reads TGCAGTGCTAGAACCTATGGCTACACCTTC.

This clonotype was found a few times. J is TRBJ2-5 and V is TRBV7-9; perhaps TRBD2 as D (5 bases). The CDR3 is 14 residues long. Germline CDR1 is SEHNR and CDR2 is FQNEAQ (reference sequence). The V end was cut by 1 base, the J end by 5 bases, with 11 bases between. The CDR3 coding sequence is TGTGCCAGCAGCTTAGTTTCTCCGGGGGAGACCCAGTACTTC. Its protein is CASSLVSPGETQYF.

The genes are TRBV14 and TRBJ2-7; 8 bases align to TRBD2. This CDR3 region has 14 residues. The germline gives CDR1 SGHDN, CDR2 FVKESK. V lost 3 bases, J lost 1 base, and 2 bases stayed unmatched. The CDR3 loop is CASSQGLESYEQYF. CDR3 bases: TGTGCCAGCAGCCAGGGACTAGAGTCCTACGAGCAGTACTTC.

This clonotype appeared many times. V gene TRBV20-1 combines with J gene TRBJ1-2; 10 nucleotides match TRBD1. Trimming took 0 bases from V and 4 from J; bases not matched to a gene: 5. Germline loops: CDR1 DFQATT, CDR2 SNEGSKA (reference sequence). There are 15 residues in the CDR3. The CDR3 DNA is TGCAGTGCTAGAGACTCGACAGGGGGCTCCTATGGCTACACCTTC. Residues: CSARDSTGGSYGYTF.

This clonotype was observed many times. The V call is TRBV28, the J call TRBJ2-7; D gene uncertain. V lost 6 bases and J lost 2, with 5 bases in between. The CDR3 consists of 11 residues. CDR1 is MDHEN, CDR2 SYDVKM, per germline. Written as DNA, the CDR3 is TGTGCCAGCAGGGCAGCCTACGAGCAGTACTTC. Translating it yields CASRAAYEQYF.

Turning to this clonotype: Given a much more abundant clone one base away, this may be a read error. The chain joins TRBV5-5 to TRBJ1-1; no firm D call. Trimming cost V 0 bases and J 6 bases, with 9 bases left between them. This CDR3 has 13 residues. Germline V lookup: CDR1 SGHKS, CDR2 YYEKEE (reference sequence). The CDR3 DNA follows: TGTGCCAGCAGCTTGGGAGCGGTCTCTGAAGCTTTCTTT. Translating gives CASSLGAVSEAFF. Filled out from reference TRBV5-5 and TRBJ1-1, the complete variable domain reads DAGVTQSPTHLIKTRGQQVTLRCSPISGHKSVSWYQQVLGQGPQFIFQYYEKEERGRGNFPDRFSARQFPNYSSELNVNALLLGDSALYLCASSLGAVSEAFFGQGTRLTVV.

The V and J genes are TRBV15 and TRBJ2-1; D is uncertain. CDR3 length equals 13 residues. The germline CDR1 and CDR2 sequences are LNHNV and YYDKDF (reference sequence). Trimming shortened V by 0 bases and J by 9 bases, and 9 bases separated the two germline ends. Here the CDR3 reads CATSRDMGSEQFF. In DNA form, the CDR3 reads TGTGCCACCAGCAGAGATATGGGATCTGAGCAGTTCTTC.

The chain has TRBV7-9 and TRBJ2-3; D possibly corresponds to TRBD2 (5 bases). The CDR3 has 16 amino acids. V lost 1 base, J lost 0 bases, and 11 bases lay in between. Germline CDR1 SEHNR, CDR2 FQNEAQ (reference sequence). This chain's CDR3 is CASSLERGGSTDTQYF. CDR3 nucleotides: TGTGCCAGCAGCTTAGAACGCGGCGGGAGCACAGATACGCAGTATTTT.

The chain links TRBV7-8 to TRBJ2-1; either TRBD1 or TRBD2 may supply D (6 bases each). CDR1 is SGHVS, CDR2 FQNEAQ, per germline. Trimming left V 5 bases short and J 1 base short, with 18 bases between. The CDR3 is 17 amino acids. CDR3 nucleotides: TGTGCCAGCAGCCGGAAGGGGGGCGGGAAATCCTACAATGAGCAGTTCTTC. It yields the protein CASSRKGGGKSYNEQFF.